A single sample is the source of the 26 T cell receptor beta chains below, sequenced in a study of vaccination effects on CD4 cells after COVID-19. Using immunoSEQ multiplex PCR, the repertoire was profiled, and TCRdb retains in-frame clones only, with some absent. The table includes fewer than 30,000 clones, 72% detected once. No cognate antigen is known for these TCRs. In the ViraFEST assay, antigen-specific CD4+ clonotypes were identified by expansion after peptide-pool stimulation. Following culture for roughly 10 days, CD4+ T cells were isolated. Testing of the vaccine recipients showed negative nucleocapsid antibodies and no prior SARS-CoV-2 infection. This specimen was CD4+ T cells from PBMCs cultured with SARS-CoV-2 spike peptides, taken before COVID-19 vaccination. The receptors were sampled from a human donor who received a COVID-19 vaccine.

This chain links TRBV30 with TRBJ2-5; a possible D gene is TRBD2 (7 bases). Per germline, CDR1 GTSNPN and CDR2 SVGIG (reference sequence). CDR3 size: 14 residues. Trimming cost V 2 bases and J 5 bases, with 15 bases left between them. The CDR3 DNA follows: TGTGCCTGGAGTAACTCGGGGGGCGGGGAGACCCAGTACTTC. It yields the protein CAWSNSGGGETQYF.

This chain connects TRBV18 to TRBJ2-5, with 7 positions matching TRBD1. This CDR3 region has 17 residues. V was clipped by 2 bases and J by 1 base; unmatched bases: 10. Looked up from germline, CDR1 is KGHSH and CDR2 is LQKENI. DNA for the CDR3: TGTGCCAGCTCACCAGCAAGGACAGGTGTCATCCAAGAGACCCAGTACTTC. This encodes CASSPARTGVIQETQYF.

This clone was detected only a few times. The CDR3 loop reads CASSPQSSSDAHEQYF. CDR3 bases: TGTGCCAGCTCACCTCAGTCTAGCTCAGATGCCCACGAGCAGTACTTC. The chain has TRBV18 and TRBJ2-7; perhaps TRBD2 as D (5 bases). CDR3 length: 16 amino acids. Germline assignment: CDR1 KGHSH and CDR2 LQKENI. V was cut by 3 bases and J by 5 bases, with 20 bases left in between.

CDR3 amino acids: CASSHPQGSYEQYF. CDR3 nucleotides: TGTGCCAGCAGCCATCCACAAGGGTCCTACGAGCAGTACTTC. The chain is built from TRBV3-1 (or the pseudogene TRBV3-2) and TRBJ2-7; no firm D call. This CDR3 is built from 14 residues. Germline CDR1 is LGHDT and CDR2 is YNNKEL (reference sequence). With 3 bases removed from V and 1 base from J, the gap between germline ends came to 10 bases.

This clone appeared a few times. The rearrangement links TRBV18 to TRBJ1-1, with D hard to call. The CDR3 totals 13 residues. Germline V CDR1 and CDR2: KGHSH, LQKENI. V was shortened by 3 bases and J by 4 bases, with 9 bases between the two germline ends. The CDR3 sequence: CASSPVAGTEAFF. In DNA form, the CDR3 reads TGTGCCAGCTCACCGGTTGCGGGCACTGAAGCTTTCTTT.

This clone was picked up a small number of times. The chain recombines TRBV7-9 with TRBJ2-7, with 11 bases that match TRBD2. Trimming removed 2 bases from V and 3 bases from J; junction bases left unmatched: 3. Germline CDR1 is SEHNR and CDR2 is FQNEAQ (reference sequence). The CDR3 is 15 amino acids. Here the CDR3 DNA reads TGTGCCAGCAGCTTATTACTAGCGGGAGACTACGAGCAGTACTTC. This sequence encodes CASSLLLAGDYEQYF.

The V gene is TRBV28, the J gene TRBJ1-4; D is unresolved. Germline lookup yields CDR1 MDHEN and CDR2 SYDVKM. CDR3 length: 14 residues. Trimming pared 8 bases from V and 3 bases from J, leaving 13 bases between. The CDR3 loop reads CASLTGGANEKLFF. The CDR3 nucleotides are TGTGCCAGCCTAACGGGTGGGGCTAATGAAAAACTGTTTTTT.

The V and J genes are TRBV27 and TRBJ2-2, with D unclear. Germline CDR1 is MNHEY and CDR2 is SMNVEV (reference sequence). The CDR3 contains 14 residues. V was trimmed by 6 bases and J by 5 bases, leaving 13 bases between them. CDR3 in amino acids: CASRYQAATGELFF. In DNA form, the CDR3 reads TGTGCCAGCAGATATCAGGCAGCGACCGGGGAGCTGTTTTTT.

This clone was counted a few times. The chain joins TRBV2 to TRBJ1-1; 7 positions agree with TRBD1. Germline lookup yields CDR1 SNHLY and CDR2 FYNNEI. This CDR3 is built from 12 residues. V gave up 8 bases and J gave up 3 bases; unmatched junction bases: 3. In nucleotides, the CDR3 is TGTGCCAGCGGACAGGAGTACACTGAAGCTTTCTTT. Its translation is CASGQEYTEAFF.

This clone was observed a handful of times. V is TRBV13 and J is TRBJ2-4, with 12 positions matching TRBD2. This CDR3 region has 14 residues. After removal of 2 bases from V and 11 bases from J, the junction contained 4 bases not matched to a gene. The germline CDR1 and CDR2 sequences are PRHDT and FYEKMQ (reference sequence). This chain's CDR3 is CASSLLAGGGLQYF. CDR3 DNA sequence: TGTGCCAGCAGCTTACTAGCGGGAGGGGGCCTTCAGTACTTC.

This CDR3 is CASADKTLLFEHF. In nucleotides, the CDR3 is TGTGCCAGCGCAGACAAAACTTTATTGTTCGAGCATTTT. This chain links TRBV3-1 (or the pseudogene TRBV3-2) with TRBJ1-5; D uncertain. The CDR3 contains 13 residues. With 8 bases removed from V and 14 bases from J, the gap between germline ends came to 22 bases. Germline assignment: CDR1 LGHDT and CDR2 YNNKEL (reference sequence).

The CDR3 nucleotides read TGTGCCAGCAGCTTAACGGAGGGGGGGGGTCTCGGGGAGCTGTTTTTT. It encodes CASSLTEGGGLGELFF. J is TRBJ2-2 and V is TRBV7-8; weak D call: TRBD2 (7 bases). Germline assignment: CDR1 SGHVS and CDR2 FQNEAQ. V lost 2 bases, J lost 7 bases, and 17 bases lay in between. The CDR3 length is 16 residues.

Within the sample, this clone is medium-sized (0.01 to 0.1%). The chain combines TRBV2 with TRBJ2-7; D gene uncertain. Trimming took 3 bases from V and 3 from J, leaving 9 bases between them. CDR3 length: 13 residues. CDR1 and CDR2 (germline): SNHLY, FYNNEI. CDR3 amino acids: CASSEDHGYEQYF. The CDR3 DNA reads TGTGCCAGCAGTGAGGATCACGGCTACGAGCAGTACTTC.

This clone was detected only a few times. The V call is TRBV2, the J call TRBJ2-6; D is uncertain. From germline, CDR1 is SNHLY and CDR2 FYNNEI. With 0 bases removed from V and 0 bases from J, the gap between germline ends came to 15 bases. This CDR3 is 19 amino acids long. CDR3 protein: CASSEAGTRPSSGANVLTF. CDR3 nucleotide sequence: TGTGCCAGCAGTGAAGCGGGAACCAGGCCGAGCTCTGGGGCCAACGTCCTGACTTTC.

V usage is TRBV30 and J usage is TRBJ1-1; D is undetermined. The CDR3 length is 14 residues. Germline CDR1 GTSNPN, CDR2 SVGIG (reference sequence). Trimming cost V 2 bases and J 5 bases, with 15 bases left between them. The CDR3 loop reads CAWSWTPRRTEAFF. CDR3 in DNA: TGTGCCTGGAGTTGGACGCCCCGACGGACTGAAGCTTTCTTT.

This clone has more than one count but fewer than ten. This rearrangement joins TRBV9 to TRBJ1-2, with 9 bases fitting TRBD1. J lost 1 base, V lost 6 bases, and 7 bases had no gene match. The CDR3 covers 15 residues. Germline V gene data show CDR1 as SGDLS and CDR2 as YYNGEE. CDR3 protein: CASTLPGQGNYGYTF. CDR3 coding DNA: TGTGCCAGCACCTTGCCGGGACAGGGTAACTATGGCTACACCTTC.

The chain employs TRBV28 and TRBJ1-2; the D gene is possibly TRBD1 (5 bases). Germline values: CDR1 MDHEN, CDR2 SYDVKM. The CDR3 runs 15 residues. The ends were cut back, 5 bases at V and 1 base at J, with 14 bases in the middle. The CDR3 DNA follows: TGTGCCAGCAGTCTGGGTGGGGGGGGTAACTATGGCTACACCTTC. Amino acid sequence: CASSLGGGGNYGYTF.

This clone has just one count. The chain is built from TRBV12-3 or TRBV12-4 and TRBJ1-2, with D hard to call. V was trimmed by 2 bases and J by 9 bases, leaving 13 bases between them. The CDR3 is 13 amino acids. CDR3 DNA sequence: TGTGCCAGCAGTTTAACGTCCCAGGCAAGCTACACCTTC. Protein product: CASSLTSQASYTF.

Only a few counts were recorded for this clone. The CDR3 protein is CSVLRQGPVAFF. DNA for the CDR3: TGCAGCGTTTTACGACAGGGTCCTGTGGCTTTCTTT. The J gene is TRBJ1-1, the V gene TRBV29-1, with TRBD1 matching over 7 bases. CDR3 length equals 12 residues. With V trimmed by 5 bases and J by 11 bases, 11 bases remained unmatched. The germline V gene has CDR1 SQVTM and CDR2 ANQGSEA.

This chain connects TRBV7-6 to TRBJ2-3; TRBD1 aligns across 7 bases. With 5 bases clipped from V and 5 bases from J, the junction kept 10 bases outside the gene matches. The CDR3 length is 15 residues. CDR1 and CDR2 (germline): SGHVS, FNYEAQ. This CDR3 is CASSPVGTDGDTQYF. The CDR3 coding sequence is TGTGCCAGCAGCCCAGTCGGGACAGATGGAGATACGCAGTATTTT.

V usage is TRBV11-3 and J usage is TRBJ1-1, with 7 nucleotides matching TRBD1. Germline V gene data show CDR1 as SGHNT and CDR2 as YENEEA. The CDR3 length is 13 residues. J gave up 6 bases and V 3 bases, and 4 bases lay outside the gene matches. The DNA of the CDR3 is TGTGCCAGCAGCTTTACAGGGGCTGCTGAAGCTTTCTTT. Translation gives CASSFTGAAEAFF. Looking up the rest from reference TRBV11-3 and TRBJ1-1 gives the full variable domain: EAGVVQSPRYKIIEKKQPVAFWCNPISGHNTLYWYLQNLGQGPELLIRYENEEAVDDSQLPKDRFSAERLKGVDSTLKIQPAELGDSAVYLCASSFTGAAEAFFGQGTRLTVV.

The genes are TRBV18 and TRBJ1-2, with TRBD1 as a possible D gene (6 bases). CDR3 length: 15 residues. CDR1 and CDR2 (germline): KGHSH, LQKENI. V gave up 3 bases and J gave up 8 bases, with 19 bases separating them. The CDR3 is CASSPIRDIIQGYTF. The CDR3 region has the DNA TGTGCCAGCTCACCGATCCGGGACATAATCCAGGGCTACACCTTC.

The chain has TRBV4-1 and TRBJ2-7; D possibly corresponds to TRBD2 (5 bases). V was cut by 4 bases and J by 2 bases, with 21 bases left in between. CDR1 and CDR2 (germline): MGHRA, YSYEKL. There are 17 residues in the CDR3. The CDR3 spells CASSRRRESGSAYEQYF. The CDR3 nucleotides are TGCGCCAGCAGCCGCAGACGGGAATCTGGGAGCGCCTACGAGCAGTACTTC.

The V and J genes are TRBV9 and TRBJ1-2; 7 bases map to TRBD1. The CDR3 length is 14 residues. Trimming removed 1 base from V and 5 bases from J; junction bases left unmatched: 5. Germline lookup yields CDR1 SGDLS and CDR2 YYNGEE. This CDR3 reads CASSVLGQHYGYTF. The CDR3 region has the DNA TGTGCCAGCAGCGTATTGGGACAGCATTATGGCTACACCTTC.

The chain links TRBV7-2 to TRBJ2-1, with TRBD2 matching 8 bases. The CDR3 contains 14 residues. Unmatched junction bases numbered 6, after V lost 5 bases and J lost 6 bases. Germline CDR1 reads SGHTA; CDR2 reads FQGNSA. CDR3 in amino acids: CASSQLAGFNEQFF. The CDR3 DNA sequence: TGTGCCAGCAGCCAGTTAGCGGGATTCAATGAGCAGTTCTTC.

The chain uses TRBV27 and TRBJ2-4, with D possibly TRBD2 on 5 matching bases. Trimming stripped 5 bases from V and 10 bases from J, with 15 bases between. Germline V gene lookup returns CDR1 MNHEY and CDR2 SMNVEV (reference sequence). This CDR3 spans 13 amino acids. In DNA form, the CDR3 reads TGTGCCAGCAGTGCCCGGGAAGATAGGATTCAGTACTTC. It specifies CASSAREDRIQYF.